These 6 T cell receptor beta chains share one sample of origin, sequenced in a study of shared T cell receptors in the human thymus. The assay was immunoSEQ multiplex PCR, and TCRdb's table has in-frame clones only and misses some. The sample lists 700,000 or so clones; 75% to 90% were seen once. Separately, the same data were catalogued under a study of human thymus T cells.

Sequencing was done on a sample of thymocytes. These receptors all stem from a girl under three years old with a congenital heart defect.

The chain employs TRBV5-1 and TRBJ1-1, with a weak D call TRBD1 (5 bases). CDR1 is SGHRS, CDR2 YFSETQ, per germline. The V end lost 4 bases, the J end lost 6 bases, and 19 bases lay between the germline ends. The CDR3 length is 15 residues. The DNA of the CDR3 is TGCGCCAGCAGCCCTGGAGGGACGGACGGACCTGAAGCTTTCTTT. This translates into CASSPGGTDGPEAFF.

As to this clone: At the DNA level, this CDR3 is encoded by other sequences in the same sample as well. The chain recombines TRBV7-9 with TRBJ2-1; 9 nucleotides align to TRBD1. Germline values: CDR1 SEHNR, CDR2 FQNEAQ (reference sequence). CDR3 size: 13 residues. The V segment lost 5 bases and the J segment 7 bases; nucleotides outside the gene matches: 3. The CDR3 DNA sequence: TGTGCCAGCAGCCCGACAGGGGGGAATGAGCAGTTCTTC. Translation: CASSPTGGNEQFF. Full variable domain (rest looked up from reference TRBV7-9 and TRBJ2-1): DTGVSQNPRHKITKRGQNVTFRCDPISEHNRLYWYRQTLGQGPEFLTYFQNEAQLEKSRLLSDRFSAERPKGSFSTLEIQRTEQGDSAMYLCASSPTGGNEQFFGPGTRLTVL.

The J gene is TRBJ1-2, the V gene TRBV6-5; D is undetermined. V shed 0 bases and J shed 2 bases, with 13 bases lying between them. Germline CDR1 and CDR2: MNHEY and SVGAGI. This CDR3 has 16 amino acids. CDR3 protein: CASSYSNPGKNYGYTF. The CDR3 DNA reads TGTGCCAGCAGTTACTCGAATCCCGGGAAGAACTATGGCTACACCTTC.

The V call is TRBV25-1, the J call TRBJ2-5; TRBD2 matches 7 bases. This CDR3 spans 16 amino acids. Germline V CDR1 and CDR2: MGHDK, SYGVNS. V gave up 1 base and J gave up 4 bases; unmatched junction bases: 9. In nucleotides, the CDR3 is TGTGCCAGCAGTGAATCAGAGACGGGACTACTAGAGACCCAGTACTTC. Its protein product is CASSESETGLLETQYF.

The chain joins TRBV6-1 to TRBJ2-7; the D gene is possibly TRBD2 (6 bases). V lost 5 bases and J 2 bases, leaving 16 bases between the germline ends. CDR1 is MNHNS, CDR2 SASEGT, per germline. CDR3 length equals 15 residues. For the CDR3, the DNA is TGTGCCAGCAGTCCGACTAGAAGACTAACCTACGAGCAGTACTTC. Its translation is CASSPTRRLTYEQYF.

The chain couples TRBV5-4 to TRBJ2-3; possibly TRBD1 for D (6 bases). Trimming cost V 3 bases and J 1 base, with 12 bases left between them. This CDR3 comprises 15 residues. CDR1 and CDR2 from the germline V gene are SGHNT and YYREEE (reference sequence). The CDR3 reads CASSSGRQGTDTQYF. Here the CDR3 DNA reads TGTGCCAGCAGCTCAGGACGACAGGGCACAGATACGCAGTATTTT. Using reference TRBV5-4 and TRBJ2-3 for the parts outside the CDR3, the full variable domain is ETGVTQSPTHLIKTRGQQVTLRCSSQSGHNTVSWYQQALGQGPQFIFQYYREEENGRGNFPPRFSGLQFPNYSSELNVNALELDDSALYLCASSSGRQGTDTQYFGPGTRLTVL.